This T cell receptor beta chain stems from a study of blood T cell repertoires in COVID-19. Study-level background: Acute and convalescent COVID-19 samples came from the United States, Italy and Spain. In each case, the material was cDNA or gDNA derived from T cells, B-cell-depleted T cells, or PBMCs.

Germline CDR1 is SGHDT and CDR2 is YYEEEE. V was clipped by 0 bases and J by 2 bases; unmatched bases: 13. This CDR3 is built from 18 residues. In the original workflow: Reference gene primer amplification yielded estimated nucleated cell counts. Assay: immunoSEQ multiplex PCR; the TCRdb copy retains only in-frame clones and omits some. V, J and clone size derive from that table, while D and trimming were established from the DNA sequence. The sample carries 250,000 to 300,000 clones, around three quarters recorded once. The sequenced material came from peripheral blood. The V and J genes are TRBV5-6 and TRBJ1-2; 7 bases line up with TRBD1. The TCR was taken from an elderly woman with acute or convalescent COVID-19. The CDR3, as DNA: TGTGCCAGCAGCTTGGGGGTTCCTTCATTACAGGGGAACTATGGCTACACCTTC. Its translation: CASSLGVPSLQGNYGYTF.